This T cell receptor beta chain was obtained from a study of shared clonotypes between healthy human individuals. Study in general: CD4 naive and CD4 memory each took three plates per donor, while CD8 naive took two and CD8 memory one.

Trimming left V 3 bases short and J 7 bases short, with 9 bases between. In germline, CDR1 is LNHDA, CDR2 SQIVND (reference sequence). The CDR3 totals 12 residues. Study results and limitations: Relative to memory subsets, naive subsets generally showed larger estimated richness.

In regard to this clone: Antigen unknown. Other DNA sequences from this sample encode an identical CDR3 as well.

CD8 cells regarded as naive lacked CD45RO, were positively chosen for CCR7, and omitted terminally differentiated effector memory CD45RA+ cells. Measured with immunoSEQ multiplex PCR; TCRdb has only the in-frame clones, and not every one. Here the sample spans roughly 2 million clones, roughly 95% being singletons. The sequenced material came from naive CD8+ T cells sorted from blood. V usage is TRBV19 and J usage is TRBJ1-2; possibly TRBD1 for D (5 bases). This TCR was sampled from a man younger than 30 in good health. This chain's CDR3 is CASSIGGSGYTF. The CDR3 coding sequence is TGTGCCAGTAGTATCGGGGGGTCTGGCTACACCTTC.